Following are 18 T cell receptor beta chains from one sample sequenced in a study of CD8+ T cells in alopecia areata. The authors extracted RNA and reverse transcribed it into cDNA as the sequencing template. Profiled with immunoSEQ multiplex PCR; TCRdb holds only in-frame clones, not every one. The sample shows about 110,000 clones, 50% to 60% of them seen only once. The sequenced sample was NKG2D-low CD8+ T cells sorted from blood. These receptors all stem from a human donor with alopecia areata.

DNA for the CDR3: TGTGCCAGCAACCTACTAGCGGGAGGGCAAGATACGCAGTATTTT. Amino acid sequence: CASNLLAGGQDTQYF. The chain recombines TRBV7-9 with TRBJ2-3; 13 positions match TRBD2. V lost 7 bases to trimming and J lost 5 bases; unmatched junction nucleotides: 6. Germline V lookup: CDR1 SEHNR, CDR2 FQNEAQ (reference sequence). The CDR3 loop spans 15 amino acids. Based on the CDR3 plus reference TRBV7-9 and TRBJ2-3, the full variable domain is DTGVSQNPRHKITKRGQNVTFRCDPISEHNRLYWYRQTLGQGPEFLTYFQNEAQLEKSRLLSDRFSAERPKGSFSTLEIQRTEQGDSAMYLCASNLLAGGQDTQYFGPGTRLTVL.

V is TRBV6-5 and J is TRBJ2-3; TRBD1 agrees at 7 bases. The V gene end was trimmed by 7 bases and the J gene end by 2 bases; junction bases not matched to a gene: 9. The CDR3 runs 15 residues. From germline, CDR1 is MNHEY and CDR2 SVGAGI. The CDR3 loop reads CASKDRSIATDTQYF. The CDR3 DNA is TGTGCCAGCAAGGACAGGAGCATAGCCACAGATACGCAGTATTTT.

V is TRBV6-5 and J is TRBJ2-5; D is uncertain. The CDR3 totals 13 residues. Per germline, CDR1 MNHEY and CDR2 SVGAGI. Between the trimmed V and J ends, which lost 6 bases and 2 bases, there was a span of 10 bases. CDR3 sequence reads: CASSRPGQETQYF. CDR3 nucleotides: TGTGCCAGCAGCAGGCCCGGTCAAGAGACCCAGTACTTC.

The rearrangement uses TRBV27 and TRBJ2-7; no reliable D call. Deletions cut 1 base from V and 5 bases from J, with 9 bases between. The CDR3 spans 13 residues. Per the germline V gene, CDR1 is MNHEY and CDR2 is SMNVEV (reference sequence). CDR3 region: CASSLFSPNEQYF. The CDR3 DNA is TGTGCCAGCAGTTTATTTTCCCCCAACGAGCAGTACTTC.

This clone was found a few times. The chain combines TRBV27 with TRBJ1-4; TRBD1 is a possible D gene (5 bases). The germline V gene encodes CDR1 MNHEY and CDR2 SMNVEV (reference sequence). Between the trimmed V and J ends, which lost 5 bases and 7 bases, there was a span of 14 bases. CDR3 length: 14 amino acids. The CDR3: CASSPTGAGEKLFF. The CDR3 nucleotides read TGTGCCAGCAGTCCCACCGGGGCGGGTGAAAAACTGTTTTTT.

V gene TRBV12-5 combines with J gene TRBJ2-2; D is unresolved. CDR1 is LGHNT and CDR2 is FRNRAP in the germline V gene. This CDR3 has 15 residues. V lost 4 bases and J 9 bases, leaving 18 bases between the germline ends. The CDR3 DNA sequence: TGTGCTAGTGGTTCCGCGTCCCCCACGGTCTGGGAGCTGTTTTTT. This encodes CASGSASPTVWELFF.

The chain joins TRBV5-1 to TRBJ2-2, with D tentatively TRBD2 (5 bases). This CDR3 contains 14 residues. The V gene's germline CDR1 is SGHRS and CDR2 YFSETQ. V gave up 2 bases and J gave up 1 base, with 6 bases separating them. CDR3 bases: TGCGCCAGCAGCTTCCGGGAGAACACCGGGGAGCTGTTTTTT. Amino acid sequence: CASSFRENTGELFF.

In DNA, the CDR3 is TGCAGCGTTTTTCGAGTTCGATCCTACAATGAGCAGTTCTTC. Protein product: CSVFRVRSYNEQFF. This chain connects TRBV29-1 to TRBJ2-1; no clear D gene. This CDR3 has 14 residues. Germline V gene lookup returns CDR1 SQVTM and CDR2 ANQGSEA. V lost 5 bases and J 1 base, leaving 12 bases between the germline ends.

CDR3 amino acids: CASRLGLAGPSGELFF. CDR3 nucleotide sequence: TGTGCCAGCAGGCTCGGACTAGCGGGGCCGAGCGGGGAGCTGTTTTTT. The V call is TRBV6-6, the J call TRBJ2-2, with 12 bases lining up with TRBD2. Germline V gene sequence: CDR1 MNHNY, CDR2 SVGAGI (reference sequence). With V trimmed by 6 bases and J by 7 bases, 9 bases remained unmatched. The CDR3 runs to 16 residues.

This sequence joins TRBV28 and TRBJ2-5; 10 nucleotides match TRBD1. CDR1 and CDR2 (germline): MDHEN, SYDVKM. The ends lost 5 bases at V and 5 bases at J; junction bases unmatched: 8. The CDR3 is 15 amino acids. This chain's CDR3 is CASSTADRGPETQYF. CDR3 DNA: TGTGCCAGCAGTACGGCCGACAGGGGGCCGGAGACCCAGTACTTC.

As DNA, the CDR3 is TGTGCCAGCATCGCCCGGGAGACCCAGTACTTC. Its translation: CASIARETQYF. The chain employs TRBV7-8 and TRBJ2-5, with D uncertain. The CDR3 runs 11 residues. Germline CDR1 is SGHVS and CDR2 is FQNEAQ. Trimming took 7 bases from V and 5 from J, leaving 8 bases between them.

The chain is built from TRBV29-1 and TRBJ2-1; D perhaps matches TRBD1 (6 bases). CDR3 length: 14 amino acids. Trimming left V 6 bases short and J 0 bases short, with 12 bases between. In germline, CDR1 is SQVTM, CDR2 ANQGSEA. The CDR3 bases are TGCAGCGTGGGGGCAGGAAACTCCTACAATGAGCAGTTCTTC. Translated, it gives CSVGAGNSYNEQFF.

The chain joins TRBV7-2 to TRBJ2-5; possible D gene TRBD1, 7 bases. The V and J ends lost 4 bases and 5 bases respectively, with 20 bases between them. Germline V gene lookup returns CDR1 SGHTA and CDR2 FQGNSA. CDR3 size: 16 residues. This CDR3 is CASSSEGAGTPETQYF. CDR3 sequence (DNA): TGTGCCAGCAGCTCCGAGGGGGCCGGGACTCCTGAGACCCAGTACTTC.

The chain recombines TRBV2 with TRBJ2-3; TRBD2 matches 16 bases. Germline CDR1 reads SNHLY; CDR2 reads FYNNEI. The CDR3 has 21 amino acids. V dropped 7 bases and J dropped 3; count of bases not matched to a gene: 19. The CDR3: CASTQLGTSGRELGGTDTQYF. The CDR3 bases are TGTGCCAGCACCCAATTGGGGACTAGCGGGAGGGAGCTGGGGGGGACAGATACGCAGTATTTT.

The chain uses TRBV28 and TRBJ2-3; 9 bases map to TRBD2. The CDR3 is 17 amino acids. With 2 bases clipped from V and 6 bases from J, the junction kept 12 bases outside the gene matches. In germline, CDR1 is MDHEN, CDR2 SYDVKM. The CDR3 protein is CASSLMASGESRDTQYF. The CDR3, as DNA: TGTGCCAGCAGTTTAATGGCTAGCGGGGAGAGCCGTGATACGCAGTATTTT.

The genes are TRBV5-8 and TRBJ2-3; TRBD1 matches 10 bases. From germline, CDR1 is SGHTS and CDR2 YDEGEE. J gave up 3 bases and V 4 bases, and 5 bases lay outside the gene matches. The CDR3 loop spans 15 amino acids. The DNA of the CDR3 is TGTGCCAGCAGCGTGGGACAGGGGAAAACAGATACGCAGTATTTT. It yields the protein CASSVGQGKTDTQYF.

This clone was picked up a small number of times. The rearrangement links TRBV29-1 to TRBJ1-1; D remains ambiguous. CDR1 and CDR2 (germline): SQVTM, ANQGSEA. V was shortened by 6 bases and J by 4 bases, with 15 bases between the two germline ends. CDR3 length: 13 amino acids. CDR3 protein: CSVSPGSSTEAFF. CDR3 nucleotide sequence: TGCAGCGTCTCTCCGGGGTCGAGCACTGAAGCTTTCTTT.

The chain uses TRBV2 and TRBJ2-7; the D gene is possibly TRBD2 (6 bases). CDR1 SNHLY and CDR2 FYNNEI come from the germline V gene. V lost 3 bases to trimming and J lost 3 bases, with 24 bases between them. CDR3 size: 18 residues. CDR3 sequence: CASSEYQVDPGLNYEQYF. The CDR3 bases are TGTGCCAGCAGTGAGTATCAAGTCGACCCGGGACTCAACTACGAGCAGTACTTC.